A few counts support the clone carrying this T cell receptor (beta chain). Its specificity is unknown. Stated time point: newly diagnosed GD, antithyroid drugs for less than 3 months. The TCR library was prepared using RNA isolated from PBMCs. Investigators prepared the TCR beta libraries by applying iRepertoire HTBI primers and Arm-PCR of CDR3 regions. TCRdb reanalysed the multiplex PCR reads using MiXCR and keeps one entry per CDR3 protein. The repertoire holds some 350,000 distinct CDR3 sequences, with around 15% as singletons. The data originate from a study of regulatory T cells in long-lasting Graves disease. Study results and caveats: Researchers examined only peripheral blood and not thyroid tissue. Persistent patients shared about 3,000 public clonotypes among themselves. Newly diagnosed patients shared fewer, at about a thousand.

This CDR3 has 14 residues. Trimming cost V 3 bases and J 6 bases; bases outside gene matches: 7. Per the germline V gene, CDR1 is SGHRS and CDR2 is YFSETQ. This sample was also put to use in a study of T cells in Graves' hyperthyroidism and ophthalmopathy.

The sequencing used peripheral blood mononuclear cells (PBMCs), collected at new diagnosis, from a patient treated with antithyroid drugs. The V and J genes are TRBV5-1 and TRBJ2-7, with TRBD2 identical over 9 bases. The sequence derives from a woman aged 18-30 years with Graves disease. The chain's CDR3 is CASSSSGGSFEQYF. In DNA form, the CDR3 reads TGCGCCAGCAGCTCAAGCGGGGGGTCTTTCGAGCAGTACTTC.